These 23 T cell receptor beta chains came from one sample sequenced in a study of blood T cell repertoires in COVID-19. Using immunoSEQ multiplex PCR, the repertoire was profiled, and TCRdb retains in-frame clones only, with some absent. The sample lists about 480,000 clones, around nine tenths occurring once. Sequenced material: PBMCs or T cells enriched from blood (not recorded which). The receptor set was obtained from a middle-aged woman who had recovered from COVID-19.

This sequence joins TRBV7-9 and TRBJ2-1; 8 nucleotides align to TRBD1. Germline-derived CDR1 and CDR2 are SEHNR and FQNEAQ (reference sequence). With 0 bases clipped from V and 3 bases from J, the junction kept 4 bases outside the gene matches. This CDR3 is 16 amino acids long. This CDR3 reads CASSLAGQGNYNEQFF. CDR3 bases: TGTGCCAGCAGCTTAGCAGGACAGGGAAACTACAATGAGCAGTTCTTC.

The chain recombines TRBV7-7 with TRBJ2-5, with D perhaps matching TRBD1 (5 bases). V lost 1 base and J lost 4, with 13 bases in between. The CDR3 runs to 15 residues. CDR1 and CDR2 (germline): SSHAT, FNYEAQ (reference sequence). In DNA form, the CDR3 reads TGTGCCAGCAGCTTAGTTGGACATCCTGGAGAGACCCAGTACTTC. It is translated as CASSLVGHPGETQYF.

The chain combines TRBV21-1 with TRBJ1-1. TRBV21-1 is classified as a pseudogene. The CDR3 loop spans 13 amino acids. CDR3 coding DNA: TGTGCCAGCATTCGGTTCCGAGGCACTGAAGCTTTCTTT. Translated, it gives CASIRFRGTEAFF.

This chain connects TRBV2 to TRBJ2-5, with 11 nucleotides matching TRBD2. The CDR3 is 12 amino acids. CDR1 and CDR2 from the germline V gene are SNHLY and FYNNEI. J was trimmed by 7 bases and V by 6 bases; bases with no gene match: 1. CDR3 DNA: TGTGCCAGCAGGACTAGCGGGACGACCCAGTACTTC. It encodes CASRTSGTTQYF.

On this clone: Other DNA sequences in this specimen translate into the identical CDR3. V gene TRBV24-1 combines with J gene TRBJ2-1, with D possibly TRBD2 on 6 matching bases. Per germline, CDR1 KGHDR and CDR2 SFDVKD. The CDR3 totals 14 residues. Between the trimmed V and J ends, which lost 9 bases and 4 bases, there was a span of 15 bases. The CDR3 is CATGGTHGYNEQFF. The CDR3 DNA sequence: TGTGCCACCGGAGGGACTCACGGATACAATGAGCAGTTCTTC.

The genes are TRBV4-1 and TRBJ2-1, with TRBD1 identical over 10 bases. V gave up 1 base and J gave up 4 bases; unmatched junction bases: 4. Per germline, CDR1 MGHRA and CDR2 YSYEKL. The CDR3 is 16 residues long. This CDR3 is CASSQARDRGYNEQFF. Written as DNA, the CDR3 is TGCGCCAGCAGCCAAGCCCGGGACAGGGGATACAATGAGCAGTTCTTC.

This clone appeared once. The chain links TRBV27 to TRBJ2-3, with 7 bases that match TRBD2. CDR3 length equals 13 residues. Germline lookup yields CDR1 MNHEY and CDR2 SMNVEV (reference sequence). V gave up 2 bases and J gave up 6 bases; unmatched junction bases: 2. Here the CDR3 DNA reads TGTGCCAGCAGTTTAGGGAGGGGCGATACGCAGTATTTT. It specifies CASSLGRGDTQYF.

This clone was picked up a small number of times. The rearrangement uses TRBV18 and TRBJ1-1, with a weak D call TRBD1 (6 bases). Germline-derived CDR1 and CDR2 are KGHSH and LQKENI. There are 16 residues in the CDR3. V was cut by 3 bases and J by 1 base, with 15 bases left in between. Here the CDR3 DNA reads TGTGCCAGCTCACCTTCACAGGGATTAAGGAACACTGAAGCTTTCTTT. Translated, it gives CASSPSQGLRNTEAFF. The full variable domain, its missing parts supplied by reference TRBV18 and TRBJ1-1, is NAGVMQNPRHLVRRRGQEARLRCSPMKGHSHVYWYRQLPEEGLKFMVYLQKENIIDESGMPKERFSAEFPKEGPSILRIQQVVRGDSAAYFCASSPSQGLRNTEAFFGQGTRLTVV.

The rearrangement joins TRBV5-1 to TRBJ2-7, with TRBD2 matching over 10 bases. CDR1 and CDR2 from the germline V gene are SGHRS and YFSETQ. V was clipped by 0 bases and J by 4 bases; unmatched bases: 7. The CDR3 has 16 amino acids. The DNA of the CDR3 is TGCGCCAGCAGCTTGGCCTCAGCGGGAGGGAGGTACGAGCAGTACTTC. Its protein is CASSLASAGGRYEQYF.

V is TRBV27 and J is TRBJ1-2; possible D gene TRBD1, 5 bases. Germline CDR1 and CDR2: MNHEY and SMNVEV (reference sequence). This CDR3 comprises 14 residues. Between the trimmed V and J ends, which lost 0 bases and 8 bases, there was a span of 13 bases. CDR3 coding DNA: TGTGCCAGCAGTTTATCGAAAGGGGCCGGGGGCTACACCTTC. Protein: CASSLSKGAGGYTF.

The gene calls are TRBV7-9 and TRBJ1-3, with no clear D. Trimming removed 1 base from V and 4 bases from J, with 5 bases in between. The CDR3 runs to 13 residues. Germline V lookup: CDR1 SEHNR, CDR2 FQNEAQ (reference sequence). The CDR3 coding sequence is TGTGCCAGCAGCTTAGGGGAGGGAAACACCATATATTTT. Translating gives CASSLGEGNTIYF.

This sequence joins TRBV9 and TRBJ2-7, with a tentative D call TRBD1 (5 bases). The germline V and J ends were trimmed by 4 bases and 5 bases, with 13 bases remaining between them. This CDR3 spans 13 amino acids. The germline V gene encodes CDR1 SGDLS and CDR2 YYNGEE. The CDR3 DNA sequence: TGTGCCAGCAGCACCCGCCAGGGTGACGAGCAGTACTTC. Translated, it gives CASSTRQGDEQYF. The full variable domain, in which reference TRBV9 and TRBJ2-7 provide the parts outside the CDR3, is DSGVTQTPKHLITATGQRVTLRCSPRSGDLSVYWYQQSLDQGLQFLIQYYNGEERAKGNILERFSAQQFPDLHSELNLSSLELGDSALYFCASSTRQGDEQYFGPGTRLTVT.

The chain carries TRBV4-3 and TRBJ2-7; weak D call: TRBD2 (5 bases). The V gene lost 1 base and the J gene lost 5 bases, with 21 bases spanning the gap. The length of the CDR3 is 17 residues. Germline-derived CDR1 and CDR2 are LGHNA and YSLEER. The CDR3 nucleotides are TGCGCCAGCAGCCAAGGCCCGCTCCCACTCAGCGGAAACGAGCAGTACTTC. The encoded protein is CASSQGPLPLSGNEQYF.

The V call is TRBV5-1, the J call TRBJ2-1; TRBD1 matches 10 bases. CDR1 and CDR2 (germline): SGHRS, YFSETQ. J gave up 6 bases and V 5 bases, and 14 bases lay outside the gene matches. The CDR3 contains 17 residues. Written as DNA, the CDR3 is TGCGCCAGCAGGCCCTCAACCGGGACAGGGGTGTTCAATGAGCAGTTCTTC. It encodes CASRPSTGTGVFNEQFF. Variable domain in full (rest from reference TRBV5-1 and TRBJ2-1): KAGVTQTPRYLIKTRGQQVTLSCSPISGHRSVSWYQQTPGQGLQFLFEYFSETQRNKGNFPGRFSGRQFSNSRSEMNVSTLELGDSALYLCASRPSTGTGVFNEQFFGPGTRLTVL.

This chain uses TRBV6-5 with TRBJ2-1; D call uncertain. This CDR3 has 14 residues. The ends were cut back, 6 bases at V and 0 bases at J, with 9 bases in the middle. The germline V gene has CDR1 MNHEY and CDR2 SVGAGI. CDR3 sequence (DNA): TGTGCCAGCAGGAGCGCCCGCTCCTACAATGAGCAGTTCTTC. The encoded protein is CASRSARSYNEQFF.

The V call is TRBV6-1, the J call TRBJ2-7; TRBD1 matches at 10 bases. The germline V gene has CDR1 MNHNS and CDR2 SASEGT. The trim removed 0 bases at V and 3 bases at J, leaving 8 bases unmatched. This CDR3 comprises 17 residues. The CDR3 DNA is TGTGCCAGCAGTGAAGCGATATGGGACAGGGGATTCTACGAGCAGTACTTC. As protein: CASSEAIWDRGFYEQYF.

The gene calls are TRBV12-3 or TRBV12-4 and TRBJ2-5; D may be TRBD1 (5 bases). This CDR3 region has 13 residues. With 3 bases removed from V and 5 bases from J, the gap between germline ends came to 10 bases. Here the CDR3 reads CASSFRVWETQYF. CDR3 nucleotide sequence: TGTGCCAGCAGTTTCAGGGTCTGGGAGACCCAGTACTTC.

J is TRBJ1-1 and V is TRBV5-1, with no clear D. Trimming took off 2 bases at V and 4 bases at J, with 12 bases between the two ends. Germline V gene lookup returns CDR1 SGHRS and CDR2 YFSETQ. The CDR3 contains 14 residues. The CDR3: CASSFRDSATEAFF. The DNA for the CDR3 is TGCGCCAGCAGCTTTCGCGACTCGGCCACTGAAGCTTTCTTT.

The gene calls are TRBV9 and TRBJ2-3; D is uncertain. This CDR3 has 14 amino acids. The germline CDR1 and CDR2 sequences are SGDLS and YYNGEE. Trimming pared 0 bases from V and 3 bases from J, leaving 8 bases between. The CDR3 nucleotides are TGTGCCAGCAGCGTAGGTGAGCTAACAGATACGCAGTATTTT. It translates to CASSVGELTDTQYF.

The V gene is TRBV2, the J gene TRBJ1-1, with a weak D call TRBD1 (5 bases). Germline lookup yields CDR1 SNHLY and CDR2 FYNNEI. The V end lost 4 bases, the J end lost 9 bases, and 9 bases lay between the germline ends. CDR3 length equals 11 residues. This chain's CDR3 is CASSVGTQAFF. CDR3 in DNA: TGTGCCAGCAGTGTCGGGACTCAAGCTTTCTTT.

The chain carries TRBV3-1 (or the pseudogene TRBV3-2) and TRBJ2-2; the D is unclear. Looked up from germline, CDR1 is LGHDT and CDR2 is YNNKEL (reference sequence). Deletions cut 0 bases from V and 6 bases from J, with 8 bases between. This CDR3 contains 14 residues. In DNA, the CDR3 is TGTGCCAGCAGCCAAGATCCCTTCTCCGGGGAGCTGTTTTTT. It encodes CASSQDPFSGELFF.

The genes are TRBV19 and TRBJ2-1; TRBD2 matches at 9 bases. Germline assignment: CDR1 LNHDA and CDR2 SQIVND (reference sequence). CDR3 size: 16 residues. With V trimmed by 4 bases and J by 4 bases, 8 bases remained unmatched. The CDR3 DNA reads as TGTGCCAGTAGTACCCACGGACTAGCGAGATACAATGAGCAGTTCTTC. It yields the protein CASSTHGLARYNEQFF.

This chain joins TRBV14 and TRBJ2-5, with 11 positions matching TRBD1. This CDR3 region has 18 residues. The V gene's germline CDR1 is SGHDN and CDR2 FVKESK. J lost 5 bases, V lost 0 bases, and 11 bases had no gene match. The CDR3 DNA sequence: TGTGCCAGCAGCCAAGATGGAGACGGACAGGGGGCCAGGGAGACCCAGTACTTC. Its protein product is CASSQDGDGQGARETQYF.